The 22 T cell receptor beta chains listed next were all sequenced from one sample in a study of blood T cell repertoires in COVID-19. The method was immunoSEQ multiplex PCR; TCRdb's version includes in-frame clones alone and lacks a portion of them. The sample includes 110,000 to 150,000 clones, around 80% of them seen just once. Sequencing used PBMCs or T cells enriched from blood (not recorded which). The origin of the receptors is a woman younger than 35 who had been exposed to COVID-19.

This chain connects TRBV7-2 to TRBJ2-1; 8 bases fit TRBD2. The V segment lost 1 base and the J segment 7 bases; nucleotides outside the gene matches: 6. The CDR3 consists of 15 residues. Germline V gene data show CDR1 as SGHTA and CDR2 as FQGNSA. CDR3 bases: TGTGCCAGCAGCTTAGGTGCGGGAGGTGCTAATGAGCAGTTCTTC. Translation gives CASSLGAGGANEQFF. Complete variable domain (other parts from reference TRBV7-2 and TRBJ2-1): GAGVSQSPSNKVTEKGKDVELRCDPISGHTALYWYRQSLGQGLEFLIYFQGNSAPDKSGLPSDRFSAERTGGSVSTLTIQRTQQEDSAVYLCASSLGAGGANEQFFGPGTRLTVL.

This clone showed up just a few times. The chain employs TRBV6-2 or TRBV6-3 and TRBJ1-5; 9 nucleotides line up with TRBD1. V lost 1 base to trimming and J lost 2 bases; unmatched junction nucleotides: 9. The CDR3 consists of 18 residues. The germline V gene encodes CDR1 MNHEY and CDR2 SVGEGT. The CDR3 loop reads CASSYLGQGKGGNQPQHF. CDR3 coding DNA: TGTGCCAGCAGTTACTTGGGACAGGGAAAGGGAGGCAATCAGCCCCAGCATTTT.

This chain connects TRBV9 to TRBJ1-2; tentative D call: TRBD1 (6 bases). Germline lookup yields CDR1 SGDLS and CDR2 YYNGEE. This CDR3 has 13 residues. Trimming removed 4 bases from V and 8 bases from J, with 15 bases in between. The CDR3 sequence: CASSREGVRGYTF. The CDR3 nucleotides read TGTGCCAGCAGCAGGGAGGGGGTGCGGGGCTACACCTTC.

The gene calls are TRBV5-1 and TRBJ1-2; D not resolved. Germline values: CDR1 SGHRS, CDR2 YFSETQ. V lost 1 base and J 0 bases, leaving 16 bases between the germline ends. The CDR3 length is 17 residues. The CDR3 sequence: CASSLRGGGVANYGYTF. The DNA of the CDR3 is TGCGCCAGCAGCTTGAGAGGCGGCGGGGTAGCTAACTATGGCTACACCTTC.

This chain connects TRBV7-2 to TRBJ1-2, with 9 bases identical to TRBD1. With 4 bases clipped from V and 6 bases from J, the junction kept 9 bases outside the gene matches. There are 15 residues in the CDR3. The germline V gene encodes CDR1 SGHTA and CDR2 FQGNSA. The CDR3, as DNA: TGTGCCAGCAGCTCGACAGGGGGAATAGTTGATGGCTACACCTTC. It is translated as CASSSTGGIVDGYTF.

CDR3 in amino acids: CASSPSGSSYNEQFF. The CDR3 DNA follows: TGTGCCAGCAGTCCGAGCGGAAGCTCCTACAATGAGCAGTTCTTC. The chain has TRBV27 and TRBJ2-1; the D gene is possibly TRBD2 (5 bases). Germline assignment: CDR1 MNHEY and CDR2 SMNVEV (reference sequence). The CDR3 runs to 15 residues. Trimming pared 5 bases from V and 0 bases from J, leaving 11 bases between.

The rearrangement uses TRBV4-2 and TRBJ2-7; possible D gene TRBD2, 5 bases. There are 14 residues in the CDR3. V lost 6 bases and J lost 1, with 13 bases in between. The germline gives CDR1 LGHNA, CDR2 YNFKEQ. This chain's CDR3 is CASRPFRDSYEQYF. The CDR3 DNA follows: TGTGCCAGCAGGCCTTTCCGGGATTCCTACGAGCAGTACTTC.

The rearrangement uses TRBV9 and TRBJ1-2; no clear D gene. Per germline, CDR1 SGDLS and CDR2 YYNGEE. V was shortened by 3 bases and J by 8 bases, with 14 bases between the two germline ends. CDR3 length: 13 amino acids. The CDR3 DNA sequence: TGTGCCAGCAGCGAGCCCGATGTGTCGGGCTACACCTTC. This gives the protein CASSEPDVSGYTF. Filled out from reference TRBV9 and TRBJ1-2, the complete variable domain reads DSGVTQTPKHLITATGQRVTLRCSPRSGDLSVYWYQQSLDQGLQFLIQYYNGEERAKGNILERFSAQQFPDLHSELNLSSLELGDSALYFCASSEPDVSGYTFGSGTRLTVV.

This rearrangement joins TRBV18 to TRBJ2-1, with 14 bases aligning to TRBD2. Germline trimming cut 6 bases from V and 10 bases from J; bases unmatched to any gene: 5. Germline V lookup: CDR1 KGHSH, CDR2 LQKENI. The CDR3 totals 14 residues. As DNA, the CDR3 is TGTGCCAGCTCGGGACTAGCGGGAGCGAGGGAGCAGTTCTTC. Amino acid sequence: CASSGLAGAREQFF.

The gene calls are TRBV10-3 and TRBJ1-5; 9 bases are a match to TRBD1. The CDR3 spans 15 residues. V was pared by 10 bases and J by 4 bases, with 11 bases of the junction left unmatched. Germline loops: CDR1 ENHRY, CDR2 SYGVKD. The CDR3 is CATPPSGTGNQPQHF. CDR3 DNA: TGTGCCACCCCCCCATCAGGGACAGGGAATCAGCCCCAGCATTTT.

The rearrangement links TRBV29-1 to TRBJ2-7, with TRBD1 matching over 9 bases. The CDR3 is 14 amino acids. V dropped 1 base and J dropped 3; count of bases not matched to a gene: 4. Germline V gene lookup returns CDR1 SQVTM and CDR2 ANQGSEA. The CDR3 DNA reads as TGCAGCGTTGAAGGGACAGGGGTCGACTACGAGCAGTACTTC. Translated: CSVEGTGVDYEQYF.

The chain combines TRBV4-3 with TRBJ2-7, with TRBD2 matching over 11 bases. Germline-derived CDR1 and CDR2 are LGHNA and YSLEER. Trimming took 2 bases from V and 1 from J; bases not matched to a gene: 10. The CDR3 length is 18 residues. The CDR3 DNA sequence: TGCGCCAGCAGCCAATTTTATGGGACTAGCGGAGTTTCCTACGAGCAGTACTTC. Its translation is CASSQFYGTSGVSYEQYF.

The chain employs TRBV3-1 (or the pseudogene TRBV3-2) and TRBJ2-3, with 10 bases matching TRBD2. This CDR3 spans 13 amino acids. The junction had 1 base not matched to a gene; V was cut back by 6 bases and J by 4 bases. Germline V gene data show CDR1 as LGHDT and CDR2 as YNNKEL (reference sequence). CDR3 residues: CASSGTSADTQYF. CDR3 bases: TGTGCCAGCAGTGGGACTAGCGCAGATACGCAGTATTTT.

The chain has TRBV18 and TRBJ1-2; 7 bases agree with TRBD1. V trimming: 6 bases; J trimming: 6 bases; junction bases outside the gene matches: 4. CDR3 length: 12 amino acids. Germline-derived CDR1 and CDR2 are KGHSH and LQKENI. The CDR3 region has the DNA TGTGCCAGCTCCCCCAGGGGGGATGGCTACACCTTC. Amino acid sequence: CASSPRGDGYTF.

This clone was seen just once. The CDR3 bases are TGTGCCAGTAGGAACAGGGGGCGCAGCCAGACCCAGTACTTC. Encoded protein: CASRNRGRSQTQYF. The chain links TRBV19 to TRBJ2-5, with 9 bases that match TRBD1. Trimming at V came to 6 bases and at J to 6 bases, leaving 8 bases not matched to a gene. This CDR3 comprises 14 residues. The germline V gene has CDR1 LNHDA and CDR2 SQIVND (reference sequence).

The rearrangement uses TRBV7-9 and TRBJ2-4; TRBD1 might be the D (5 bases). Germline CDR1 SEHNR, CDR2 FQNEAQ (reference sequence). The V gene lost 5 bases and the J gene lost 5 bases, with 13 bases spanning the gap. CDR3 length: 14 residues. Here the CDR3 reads CASSELDRENIQYF. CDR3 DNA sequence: TGTGCCAGCAGCGAGCTAGACAGAGAAAACATTCAGTACTTC. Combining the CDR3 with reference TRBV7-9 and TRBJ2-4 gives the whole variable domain DTGVSQNPRHKITKRGQNVTFRCDPISEHNRLYWYRQTLGQGPEFLTYFQNEAQLEKSRLLSDRFSAERPKGSFSTLEIQRTEQGDSAMYLCASSELDRENIQYFGAGTRLSVL.

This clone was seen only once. CDR3 sequence: CASSDPGFNQPQHF. DNA for the CDR3: TGTGCCAGCAGTGATCCAGGGTTCAATCAGCCCCAGCATTTT. This chain joins TRBV25-1 and TRBJ1-5; D perhaps matches TRBD1 (5 bases). The germline V gene encodes CDR1 MGHDK and CDR2 SYGVNS. This CDR3 spans 14 amino acids. Trimming removed 3 bases at V and 3 bases at J, with 9 bases between.

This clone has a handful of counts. CDR3 sequence: CASSPRDSPAYEQYF. The CDR3 region has the DNA TGTGCCAGCAGCCCGAGGGACAGTCCCGCCTACGAGCAGTACTTC. The rearrangement links TRBV7-7 to TRBJ2-7; the match to TRBD1 covers 7 bases. The CDR3 covers 15 residues. CDR1 SSHAT and CDR2 FNYEAQ come from the germline V gene (reference sequence). V shed 5 bases, J shed 2 bases, and the junction held 9 bases outside the gene matches.

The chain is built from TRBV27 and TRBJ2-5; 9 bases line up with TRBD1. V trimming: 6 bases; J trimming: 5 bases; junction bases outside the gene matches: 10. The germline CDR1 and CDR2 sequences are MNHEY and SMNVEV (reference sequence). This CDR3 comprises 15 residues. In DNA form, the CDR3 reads TGTGCCAGCAGGATACAGGGGGCCGGGTGGGAGACCCAGTACTTC. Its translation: CASRIQGAGWETQYF.

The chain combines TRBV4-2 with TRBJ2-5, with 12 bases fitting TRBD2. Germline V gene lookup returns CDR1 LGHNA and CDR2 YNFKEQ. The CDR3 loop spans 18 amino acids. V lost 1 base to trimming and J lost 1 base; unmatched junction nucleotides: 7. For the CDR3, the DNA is TGTGCCAGCAGCCAAGCCAAGACTAGCGGGAGCCTCCAAGAGACCCAGTACTTC. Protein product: CASSQAKTSGSLQETQYF.

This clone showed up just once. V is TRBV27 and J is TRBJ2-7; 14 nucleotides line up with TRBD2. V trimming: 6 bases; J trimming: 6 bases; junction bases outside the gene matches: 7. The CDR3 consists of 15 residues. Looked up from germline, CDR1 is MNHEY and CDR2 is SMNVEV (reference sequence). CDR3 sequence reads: CASRGLAGVVFEQYF. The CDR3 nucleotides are TGTGCCAGCAGGGGACTAGCGGGAGTTGTTTTCGAGCAGTACTTC.

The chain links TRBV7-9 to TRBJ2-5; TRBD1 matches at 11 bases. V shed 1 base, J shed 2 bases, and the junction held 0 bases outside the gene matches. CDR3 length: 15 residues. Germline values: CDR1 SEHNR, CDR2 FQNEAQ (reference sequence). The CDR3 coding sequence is TGTGCCAGCAGCTTAGGGGACAGGGGGCAAGAGACCCAGTACTTC. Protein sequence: CASSLGDRGQETQYF.